This TCR beta chain was profiled in a study of shared clonotypes between healthy human individuals. Overall study: Three plates each covered CD4 naive and memory; CD8 naive two, CD8 memory one. Study-wide findings and caveats: Clonotypes shared by all four sorted-subset donors had higher generation probabilities than non-shared clonotypes.

Germline assignment: CDR1 SGDLS and CDR2 YYNGEE. V trimming: 4 bases; J trimming: 5 bases; junction bases outside the gene matches: 8. This CDR3 has 14 amino acids. Sequencing used immunoSEQ multiplex PCR; TCRdb keeps in-frame clones, though not all of them. This table has approximately 1.4 million clones, around 98% appearing once. As to this clone: Its antigen is as yet unknown.

A CD45RA+ naive subset and a CD45RA-negative memory subset were split from CD4+ cells. The clonotype was recovered from a man between 25 and 39 years old in good health. The chain joins TRBV9 to TRBJ2-7, with 8 bases aligning to TRBD2. Sample: naive CD4+ T cells sorted from blood. Indicated subset: CD45RA+ positively selected. DNA for the CDR3: TGTGCCAGCAGCCCACCGGGACTAGGTCACGAGCAGTACTTC. Translated, it gives CASSPPGLGHEQYF.